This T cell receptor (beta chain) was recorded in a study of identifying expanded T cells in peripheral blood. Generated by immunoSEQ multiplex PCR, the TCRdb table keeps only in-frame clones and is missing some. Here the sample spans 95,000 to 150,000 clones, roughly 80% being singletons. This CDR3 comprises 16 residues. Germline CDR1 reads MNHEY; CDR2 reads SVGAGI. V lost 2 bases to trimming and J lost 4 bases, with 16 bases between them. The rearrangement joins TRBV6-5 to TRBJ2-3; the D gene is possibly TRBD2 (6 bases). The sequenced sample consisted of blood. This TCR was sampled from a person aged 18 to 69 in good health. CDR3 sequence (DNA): TGTGCCAGCAGTTACAGCGGGCGCGGGCTGGCAGATACGCAGTATTTT. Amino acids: CASSYSGRGLADTQYF.